This T cell receptor beta chain was documented in a study of shared clonotypes between healthy human individuals. Study-wide points: Researchers found naive subsets generally carried larger estimated richness than memory subsets. Against clonotypes common to all four donors, non-shared ones had lower generation probabilities.

Samples underwent the assay at deep level. Libraries were prepared by immunoSEQ multiplex PCR; TCRdb keeps only in-frame clonotypes and omits some of them. The table records roughly 650,000 clones, roughly 96% of them present only once. With regard to this clone: No antigen is known for it.

The CDR3 length is 16 residues. V shed 0 bases and J shed 2 bases, with 11 bases lying between them. In germline, CDR1 is SGHVS, CDR2 FQNEAQ. Terminally differentiated effector memory CD45RA+ cells were excluded by CCR7 positive selection of CD45RO-negative cells. The donors, healthy adults who were HIV-negative, had experienced no recent acute infections or vaccinations. The genes are TRBV7-8 and TRBJ1-3; D is ambiguous. This receptor was identified in a woman aged 25 to 39 in good health. The specimen sequenced was naive CD8+ T cells sorted from blood. The CDR3, as DNA: TGTGCCAGCAGCTTAGCGGTAAGGGCCGCTGGAAACACCATATATTTT. Translating it yields CASSLAVRAAGNTIYF.